These T cell receptor beta chains were read from a single sample in a study of beta chain features in type 1 diabetes. Libraries were prepared by immunoSEQ multiplex PCR; TCRdb keeps only in-frame clonotypes and omits some of them. The table lists roughly 50,000 clones, less than 55% of them singletons. Sequencing used Tregs from blood. Every receptor here comes from a man aged 25 to 40 with type 1 diabetes. The CDR3 runs from the conserved cysteine through the conserved F or W. The D gene is left open where the match is weak. Where a row states a size, it is once, few, many or the class of an expanded clone; other rows omit it.

J,size,V,D,DNA,CDR3
TRBJ1-1,.,TRBV7-7,.,TGTGCCAGCAGCGATCCTCTTGAAGGGATCGGGATGAACACTGAAGCTTTCTTT,CASSDPLEGIGMNTEAFF
TRBJ2-7,.,TRBV7-9,TRBD2,TGTGCCAGCAGCTACACCGGGGGGGGTGACGAGCAGTACTTC,CASSYTGGGDEQYF
TRBJ1-5,.,TRBV7-8,.,TGTGCCAGCAGCTTTGATCCAGGGCTAAATCAGCCCCAGCATTTT,CASSFDPGLNQPQHF
TRBJ2-7,.,TRBV19,.,TGTGCCAGTAGTCAACCAGCGCGGGGTTCCTACGAGCAGTACTTC,CASSQPARGSYEQYF
TRBJ2-7,.,TRBV6-5,.,TGTGCCAGCAGTTACTCGACTGGTTCGTCCTACGAGCAGTACTTC,CASSYSTGSSYEQYF
TRBJ2-7,few,TRBV18,.,TGTGCCAGCTCACCAAGAGAGCGAAACTACGAGCAGTACTTC,CASSPRERNYEQYF
TRBJ2-7,.,TRBV7-3,TRBD2,TGTGCCATCGATCAGCCGGGACTAGCAGTTCTTTACGAGCAGTACTTC,CAIDQPGLAVLYEQYF
TRBJ2-7,few,TRBV29-1,TRBD2,TGCAGCGTTGGGACTAGCGGGATGTACGAGCAGTACTTC,CSVGTSGMYEQYF
TRBJ2-3,.,TRBV9,TRBD2,TGTGCCAGCAGCGTAGCTCTAGCGGGAGGGGAGGATACGCAGTATTTT,CASSVALAGGEDTQYF
TRBJ2-3,medium-sized,TRBV5-4,TRBD2,TGTGCCAGCAGCTCGCCCGGGAGGCTCCCAGATACGCAGTATTTT,CASSSPGRLPDTQYF
TRBJ2-7,few,TRBV9,TRBD1,TGTGCCAGCAGCGCACAGGGGGCGGTCTACGAGCAGTACTTC,CASSAQGAVYEQYF
TRBJ2-4,.,TRBV2,TRBD1,TGTGCCAGCAGTGCCCGGCTGACAGGGCCGCTAGCCAAAAACATTCAGTACTTC,CASSARLTGPLAKNIQYF
TRBJ2-7,.,TRBV11-2,TRBD2,TGTGCCAGCAGCCCCTCGGGACTATCGAGGGAGCAGTACTTC,CASSPSGLSREQYF
TRBJ2-7,few,TRBV11-2,.,TGTGCCAGCAGCTTAGGCGGAGGCTTCAGCGAGCAGTACTTC,CASSLGGGFSEQYF
TRBJ2-2,once,TRBV30,TRBD2,TGTGCCTGGAGTCCCCCGGGGGGCACCGGGGAGCTGTTTTTT,CAWSPPGGTGELFF
TRBJ2-2,few,TRBV5-4,.,TGTGCCAGCAGCTCTGACATCCCGAACACCGGGGAGCTGTTTTTT,CASSSDIPNTGELFF
TRBJ2-3,.,TRBV5-1,TRBD2,TGCGCCAGCAGCCCCGGCCGACTAGCGCCATATCGGGGCACAGATACGCAGTATTTT,CASSPGRLAPYRGTDTQYF